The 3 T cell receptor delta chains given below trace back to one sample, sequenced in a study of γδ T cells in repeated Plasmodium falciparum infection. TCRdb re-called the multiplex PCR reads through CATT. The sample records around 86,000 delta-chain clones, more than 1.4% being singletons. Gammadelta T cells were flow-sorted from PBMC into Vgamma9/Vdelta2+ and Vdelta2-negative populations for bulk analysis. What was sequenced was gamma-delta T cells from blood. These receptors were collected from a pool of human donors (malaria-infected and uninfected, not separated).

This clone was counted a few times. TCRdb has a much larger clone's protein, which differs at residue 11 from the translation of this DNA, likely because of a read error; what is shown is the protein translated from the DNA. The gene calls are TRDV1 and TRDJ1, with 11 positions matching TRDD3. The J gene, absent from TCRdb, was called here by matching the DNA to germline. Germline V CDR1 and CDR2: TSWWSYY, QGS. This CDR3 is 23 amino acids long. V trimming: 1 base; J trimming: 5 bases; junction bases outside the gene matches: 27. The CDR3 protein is CALGEPGFLSDLLGDIKTDKLIF. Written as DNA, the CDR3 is TGTGCTCTTGGGGAACCTGGCTTCCTTTCAGACCTACTGGGGGATATAAAAACGGATAAACTCATCTTT.

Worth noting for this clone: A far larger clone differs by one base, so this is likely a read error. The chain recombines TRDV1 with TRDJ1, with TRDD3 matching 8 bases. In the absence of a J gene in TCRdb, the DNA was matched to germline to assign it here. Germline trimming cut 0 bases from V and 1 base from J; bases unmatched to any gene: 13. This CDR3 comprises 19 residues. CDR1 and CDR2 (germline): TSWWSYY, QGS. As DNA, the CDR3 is TGTGCTCTTGGGGAACTAGTATCCCGGTGGGGGATCCCCACCGATAAACTCATCTTT. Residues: CALGELVSRWGIPTDKLIF.

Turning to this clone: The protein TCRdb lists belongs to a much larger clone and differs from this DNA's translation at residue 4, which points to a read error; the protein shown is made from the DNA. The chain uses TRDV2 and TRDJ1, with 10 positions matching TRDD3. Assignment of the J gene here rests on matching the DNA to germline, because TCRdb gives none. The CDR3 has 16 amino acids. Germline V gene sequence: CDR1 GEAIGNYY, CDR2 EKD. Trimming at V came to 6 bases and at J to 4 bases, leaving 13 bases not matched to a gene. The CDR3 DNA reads TGTGCCTGTTCCGTACTGGGGGATGTCCCTGGCGATAAACTCATCTTT. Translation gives CACSVLGDVPGDKLIF.